The 10 T cell receptor beta chains listed next were all sequenced from one sample in a study of regulatory T cells in long-lasting Graves disease (dated by TCRdb to the early 2020s). The library came from multiplex PCR. The sequencing machine was an Illumina HiSeq 4000. iRepertoire HTBI primers and Arm-PCR amplification of CDR3 regions were used to construct TCR beta libraries. Clones were called with MiXCR by TCRdb after fastp trimmed the public reads at Q25, and only in-frame beta chains were retained. All rows with the same CDR3 protein become a single entry with the most common DNA and genes. The sample table shows 400,000 to 550,000 distinct CDR3 sequences, and more than 13% are seen once. Of the sample, roughly a sixth is held by the ten largest clones. The label giving this sample's time point can be read as: newly diagnosed GD, antithyroid drugs for less than 3 months. For both TCR sequencing and RNA sequencing, RNA was extracted from PBMCs in TRIzol.

These data were also reused for a study on T cells in Graves' hyperthyroidism and ophthalmopathy.

The specimen comprised peripheral blood mononuclear cells (PBMCs), sampled at new diagnosis, from a patient treated with antithyroid drugs. The receptors originated from a woman in her 30s with Graves disease. Donor details come from another sample of the same person, matched by shared clones.

This clonotype was counted many times. This chain links TRBV6-1 with TRBJ2-5; D is perhaps TRBD2 (5 bases). This CDR3 region has 17 residues. Germline V gene lookup returns CDR1 MNHNS and CDR2 SASEGT. V lost 4 bases to trimming and J lost 5 bases, with 23 bases between them. The CDR3 region is CASSVGFLTEEGETQYF. The CDR3 coding sequence is TGTGCCAGCAGTGTCGGATTCCTGACCGAAGAGGGCGAGACCCAGTACTTC.

The V call is TRBV11-2, the J call TRBJ2-1, with 8 nucleotides matching TRBD2. V lost 6 bases, J lost 3 bases, and 7 bases stayed unmatched. Germline CDR1 SGHAT, CDR2 FQNNGV. The CDR3 spans 15 residues. The CDR3: CASRTIAGFYNEQFF. CDR3 nucleotides: TGTGCCAGCAGGACGATAGCGGGATTCTACAATGAGCAGTTCTTC.

In regard to this clonotype: Given a much more abundant clone one base away, this may be a read error. This sequence joins TRBV28 and TRBJ2-1; 7 bases are shared with TRBD2. The assigned J gene may be wrong: the sequence end matches TRBJ2-7 better. Germline CDR1 MDHEN, CDR2 SYDVKM. The CDR3 contains 17 residues. This CDR3 reads CASRPLPGGSSYNEQYF. In DNA, the CDR3 is TGTGCCAGCAGACCTCTTCCCGGCGGGAGCTCCTACAATGAGCAGTACTTC.

V is TRBV20-1 and J is TRBJ2-7; 7 bases fit TRBD1. Looked up from germline, CDR1 is DFQATT and CDR2 is SNEGSKA (reference sequence). The CDR3 has 14 amino acids. Germline trimming cut 2 bases from V and 3 bases from J; bases unmatched to any gene: 7. CDR3: CSARKPTGFYEQYF. The CDR3 DNA is TGCAGTGCTAGAAAACCGACAGGGTTCTACGAGCAGTACTTC.

This clonotype was observed many times. The chain recombines TRBV6-5 with TRBJ2-1; tentative D call: TRBD2 (6 bases). V was clipped by 0 bases and J by 0 bases, with 9 bases between them. The CDR3 is 16 residues long. The germline V gene has CDR1 MNHEY and CDR2 SVGAGI. In nucleotides, the CDR3 is TGTGCCAGCAGTTACTCTGGGGGGAGCTCCTACAATGAGCAGTTCTTC. Translated: CASSYSGGSSYNEQFF.

This clonotype occurred many times. The chain uses TRBV12-5 and TRBJ2-2; D not certain. Trimming removed 2 bases from V and 9 bases from J, with 7 bases in between. This CDR3 has 12 residues. Per the germline V gene, CDR1 is LGHNT and CDR2 is FRNRAP. CDR3 loop: CASGLRPWELFF. The CDR3 nucleotides read TGTGCTAGTGGTTTGAGACCCTGGGAGCTGTTTTTT.

The rearrangement joins TRBV6-1 to TRBJ1-6; no clear D gene. Trimming stripped 6 bases from V and 0 bases from J, with 9 bases between. The CDR3 extends over 15 amino acids. The V gene's germline CDR1 is MNHNS and CDR2 SASEGT. The CDR3 DNA reads TGTGCCAGCAGAGTCGAGAGCTCCTATAATTCACCCCTCCACTTT. Translation: CASRVESSYNSPLHF.

This clonotype has ten or more counts. The rearrangement uses TRBV27 and TRBJ2-1, with D unresolved. Germline V gene lookup returns CDR1 MNHEY and CDR2 SMNVEV (reference sequence). CDR3 length equals 15 residues. V lost 7 bases and J 1 base, leaving 14 bases between the germline ends. The CDR3: CASKTTSRSYNEQFF. The CDR3 bases are TGTGCCAGCAAAACTACTTCGAGGTCCTACAATGAGCAGTTCTTC.

The chain recombines TRBV29-1 with TRBJ1-1; unclear D gene. The CDR3 runs 12 residues. Germline CDR1 is SQVTM and CDR2 is ANQGSEA. Deletions cut 7 bases from V and 1 base from J, with 10 bases between. The CDR3, as DNA: TGCAGCGCCCTGGTGAGGAACACTGAAGCTTTCTTT. Amino acids: CSALVRNTEAFF.

This clonotype was recorded many times. The CDR3 nucleotides are TGTGCCAGCAGCCAAGGACAGAGATATAGCTACACCTTC. Residues: CASSQGQRYSYTF. The chain has TRBV3-1 and TRBJ1-2, with D perhaps TRBD1 (5 bases). The CDR3 totals 13 residues. The V end lost 1 base, the J end lost 9 bases, and 12 bases lay between the germline ends. Looked up from germline, CDR1 is LGHDT and CDR2 is YNNKEL (reference sequence).